These 7 T cell receptor beta chains originate from one sample sequenced in a study of T cell responses to AZD1222 COVID-19 vaccine. Generated by immunoSEQ multiplex PCR, the TCRdb table keeps only in-frame clones and is missing some. Of more than 85,000 clones listed, 80% to 90% were seen once; the top ten hold 35% to 55%. Sequences were derived from peripheral blood, sampled 28 days after the second AZD1222 dose. All receptors come from an adult who received the AZD1222 COVID-19 vaccine.

The chain employs TRBV7-2 and TRBJ2-7; D is possibly TRBD2 (6 bases). From germline, CDR1 is SGHTA and CDR2 FQGNSA. The CDR3 contains 11 residues. V was shortened by 0 bases and J by 9 bases, with 6 bases between the two germline ends. CDR3 in amino acids: CASSLARGQYF. CDR3 DNA sequence: TGTGCCAGCAGCTTAGCGCGGGGGCAGTACTTC.

The chain joins TRBV11-3 to TRBJ2-5; 8 bases align to TRBD1. V dropped 1 base and J dropped 2; count of bases not matched to a gene: 9. This CDR3 is built from 17 residues. The germline V gene encodes CDR1 SGHNT and CDR2 YENEEA. The CDR3 nucleotides are TGTGCCAGCAGCTTAGCCGGGACAGGTAGCCCTCAAGAGACCCAGTACTTC. Its protein is CASSLAGTGSPQETQYF.

This sequence joins TRBV5-1 and TRBJ2-6; D gene uncertain. From germline, CDR1 is SGHRS and CDR2 YFSETQ. V lost 5 bases and J 1 base, leaving 13 bases between the germline ends. CDR3 length: 16 amino acids. CDR3 protein: CASSYSLTSGANVLTF. The DNA for the CDR3 is TGCGCCAGCAGTTACTCCCTAACGTCTGGGGCCAACGTCCTGACTTTC.

The genes are TRBV19 and TRBJ2-6, with D unclear. The CDR3 is made up of 17 amino acids. V lost 4 bases and J 0 bases, leaving 13 bases between the germline ends. The germline V gene encodes CDR1 LNHDA and CDR2 SQIVND (reference sequence). The CDR3 DNA reads TGTGCCAGTAGTAGCCAAAGTTGGGCCTCTGGGGCCAACGTCCTGACTTTC. Its protein is CASSSQSWASGANVLTF.

The V call is TRBV19, the J call TRBJ2-7, with a tentative D call TRBD1 (6 bases). V lost 0 bases and J 6 bases, leaving 21 bases between the germline ends. Germline CDR1 LNHDA, CDR2 SQIVND (reference sequence). The CDR3 has 17 residues. The CDR3 sequence is CASSIEGPRTALSEQYF. The DNA for the CDR3 is TGTGCCAGTAGTATAGAGGGGCCGAGGACAGCACTATCCGAGCAGTACTTC.

Here the CDR3 DNA reads TGTGCCAGCAGTTACGGGCAGGGAGGCGGTCAGCCCCAGCATTTT. Its translation: CASSYGQGGGQPQHF. This sequence joins TRBV6-6 and TRBJ1-5; tentative D call: TRBD1 (5 bases). Trimming cost V 2 bases and J 6 bases, with 14 bases left between them. The CDR3 loop spans 15 amino acids. Germline CDR1 and CDR2: MNHNY and SVGAGI (reference sequence).

The chain is built from TRBV11-2 and TRBJ2-7, with a weak D call TRBD2 (6 bases). The germline CDR1 and CDR2 sequences are SGHAT and FQNNGV. This CDR3 is built from 14 residues. Deletions cut 5 bases from V and 2 bases from J, with 13 bases between. This CDR3 is CASSAGTRTYEQYF. CDR3 bases: TGTGCCAGCAGCGCCGGGACTCGTACCTACGAGCAGTACTTC.